This TCR beta chain emerged from a study of shared clonotypes between healthy human individuals. The J segment lost 3 bases and the V segment lost 5 bases, leaving 3 bases of the junction unmatched. Germline-derived CDR1 and CDR2 are SQVTM and ANQGSEA. There are 13 residues in the CDR3. Profiling relied on immunoSEQ multiplex PCR, and the TCRdb table lists in-frame clones only, not all of them. The table shows about 700,000 clones, with approximately 79% occurring only once. Sequencing was performed on memory CD4+ T cells sorted from blood. Documented subset: CD45RA-negative fraction. This sequence originates from a woman younger than 45 in good health. This sequence joins TRBV29-1 and TRBJ1-5, with TRBD1 matching over 8 bases. The CDR3 here is CSVRTGFNQPQHF. The CDR3 nucleotides read TGCAGCGTTAGGACAGGGTTCAATCAGCCCCAGCATTTT.